This T cell receptor (beta chain) appears in the sequencing data of a study of identical twins. Study-wide points: Carriage of fewer insertions was seen in abundant cord blood beta clonotypes, whereas memory repertoires showed none.

About this clonotype itself: The target antigen is unknown.

TCRdb called the 5' RACE reads again in MiXCR, with one record for every CDR3 protein. The data show some 760,000 distinct CDR3 sequences, 18% seen once. Healthy Caucasians, and only they, were the donors. CDR1 is SGHRS, CDR2 YFSETQ, per germline. Trimming stripped 4 bases from V and 7 bases from J, with 18 bases between. CDR3 length equals 15 residues. The same data also went into a second study, on T cells expressing NK-cell markers. That report notes: In several donors, dominant NKG2C+ clonotypes were roughly 1.0-8% of CD8+ T cells. One observes that, in a few donors, these clonotypes were also the leading ones within the CD3+CD56-NKG2C+ fraction.

The chain joins TRBV5-1 to TRBJ2-1, with D possibly being TRBD2 (7 bases). The TCR sequence derives from a woman aged 18-29 years in good health. The sequenced material came from PBMCs. The CDR3 protein is CASSIHGGQGNEQFF. The CDR3 coding sequence is TGCGCCAGCAGCATACACGGGGGGCAGGGAAATGAGCAGTTCTTC.